The clone carrying this T cell receptor beta chain is a singleton in its sample. The germline gives CDR1 MNHEY, CDR2 SVGAGI. The CDR3 has 16 amino acids. V shed 0 bases, J shed 7 bases, and the junction held 7 bases outside the gene matches. The source of the sample is a study of blood T cell repertoires in COVID-19. Looking at the study overall: COVID-19 samples from acute and convalescent phases originated in the United States, Italy and Spain.

Sequencing was performed with immunoSEQ multiplex PCR; in TCRdb, only in-frame clones are kept and a portion is missing. The sample records 60,000 to 85,000 clones, around 74% being singletons. The TCR was taken from a human donor with acute or convalescent COVID-19. The donor label of this sample is uncertain. The sample taken for sequencing was peripheral blood. The chain combines TRBV6-5 with TRBJ1-5; 9 bases align to TRBD1. CDR3 sequence (DNA): TGTGCCAGCAGTTACTCGGCACAGGGGGCCGGGCAGCCCCAGCATTTT. Its protein product is CASSYSAQGAGQPQHF.